What follows is one TCR beta chain and its context. The antigen remains unidentified. The data were obtained in a study of Graves' ophthalmopathy and Graves' hyperthyroidism. Study background: No treatment had been given when peripheral blood was collected at initial diagnosis. Study results and caveats: The model predicted ophthalmopathy progression with 60% to 71% sensitivity and 72% to 85% specificity.

This CDR3 contains 15 residues. Germline V gives CDR1 SGHTA, CDR2 FQGNSA. For repertoire sequencing, the TCR beta CDR3 regions were amplified from RNA transcripts. First-round RT-PCR relied on HTBI primers, and a second-round multiplex PCR came next. TCRdb re-called the multiplex PCR reads through MiXCR, storing one row per CDR3 protein. This table has 600,000 to 700,000 distinct CDR3 sequences, approximately 39% appearing once. The chain joins TRBV7-2 to TRBJ2-5; 10 bases fit TRBD2. The DNA end is a closer match to TRBJ2-1, so the J assignment may be wrong. This clonotype originated in an adult man with Graves' ophthalmopathy. The specimen sequenced was peripheral blood. As DNA, the CDR3 is TGTGCCAGCAGCTTATGGGCGGGACTAGCGTATGAGCAGTTCTTC. Its protein is CASSLWAGLAYEQFF.